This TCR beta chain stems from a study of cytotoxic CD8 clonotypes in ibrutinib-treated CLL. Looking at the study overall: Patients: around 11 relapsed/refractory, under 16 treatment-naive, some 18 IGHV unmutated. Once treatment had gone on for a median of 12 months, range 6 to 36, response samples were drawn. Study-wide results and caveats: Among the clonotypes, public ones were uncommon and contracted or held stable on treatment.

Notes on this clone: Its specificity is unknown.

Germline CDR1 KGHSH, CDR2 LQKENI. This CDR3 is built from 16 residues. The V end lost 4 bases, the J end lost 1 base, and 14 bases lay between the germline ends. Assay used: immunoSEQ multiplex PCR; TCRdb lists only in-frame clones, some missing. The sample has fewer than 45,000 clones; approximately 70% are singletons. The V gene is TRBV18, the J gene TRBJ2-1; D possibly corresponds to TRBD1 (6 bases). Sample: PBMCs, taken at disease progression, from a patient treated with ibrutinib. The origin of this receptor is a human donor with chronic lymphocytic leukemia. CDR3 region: CASSRTGNGSYNEQFF. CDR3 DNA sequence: TGTGCCAGCTCACGCACAGGGAACGGTTCCTACAATGAGCAGTTCTTC.